This entry lists 6 T cell receptor beta chains sequenced from one sample in a study of OX40 agonist ivuxolimab in advanced cancers. The assay was immunoSEQ multiplex PCR, and TCRdb's table has in-frame clones only and misses some. The data show roughly 96,000 clones, less than 85% seen once. The material was CD4+ or CD8+ T cells sorted from blood, obtained in a trial of the OX40 agonist ivuxolimab. These receptors were collected from an adult with an advanced solid tumor such as melanoma, head and neck, liver or kidney cancer.

The rearrangement links TRBV5-4 to TRBJ1-1; 10 positions match TRBD1. This CDR3 has 13 amino acids. Germline assignment: CDR1 SGHNT and CDR2 YYREEE (reference sequence). V trimming: 4 bases; J trimming: 6 bases; junction bases outside the gene matches: 3. CDR3 sequence reads: CASSTGTGAEAFF. The DNA for the CDR3 is TGTGCCAGCAGCACCGGGACAGGGGCTGAAGCTTTCTTT.

V usage is TRBV9 and J usage is TRBJ2-7, with 8 bases matching TRBD2. V dropped 2 bases and J dropped 6; count of bases not matched to a gene: 7. CDR3 size: 14 residues. Germline V gene data show CDR1 as SGDLS and CDR2 as YYNGEE. Written as DNA, the CDR3 is TGTGCCAGCAGCGTGTCAGCGGGAGAACCCGAGCAGTACTTC. It specifies CASSVSAGEPEQYF.

The gene calls are TRBV9 and TRBJ2-7; D call uncertain. Trimming left V 1 base short and J 3 bases short, with 8 bases between. Germline V gene data show CDR1 as SGDLS and CDR2 as YYNGEE. This CDR3 has 13 amino acids. CDR3 sequence: CASSVRPNYEQYF. The CDR3 bases are TGTGCCAGCAGCGTAAGGCCGAACTACGAGCAGTACTTC.

This clone was seen a handful of times. V and J are TRBV11-2 and TRBJ1-2; 10 nucleotides match TRBD1. Unmatched junction bases numbered 3, after V lost 5 bases and J lost 6 bases. The CDR3 loop spans 13 amino acids. Per germline, CDR1 SGHAT and CDR2 FQNNGV. The CDR3 is CASSPTGGDGYTF. The DNA of the CDR3 is TGTGCCAGCAGCCCGACAGGGGGCGATGGCTACACCTTC.

The V and J genes are TRBV21-1 and TRBJ1-2; TRBD1 is taken as the D call from the table, unchecked against the DNA. TRBV21-1 is described as a pseudogene. The CDR3 totals 15 residues. CDR3 sequence: CASSPRTGRSYGYTF. DNA for the CDR3: TGTGCCAGCAGCCCCAGGACAGGGCGGTCCTATGGCTACACCTTC.

The chain employs TRBV9 and TRBJ2-2; 8 nucleotides align to TRBD1. J was trimmed by 5 bases and V by 4 bases; bases with no gene match: 7. The CDR3 totals 15 residues. Germline V CDR1 and CDR2: SGDLS, YYNGEE. CDR3 loop: CASSLRTGWTGELFF. In DNA form, the CDR3 reads TGTGCCAGCAGCCTCCGGACAGGGTGGACCGGGGAGCTGTTTTTT.